Each of the 28 T cell receptor beta chains below was sequenced from the same sample in a study of T cells expressing NK-cell markers. TCRdb processed the 5' RACE reads again and assigns one entry to each CDR3 protein, with no DNA. The sample spans about 260,000 distinct CDR3 sequences; the ten largest clones claim about 4%. Sequencing used blood T cells: a sorted CD56 or NKG2C T cell subset, CD4+ or CD8+ T cells, or bulk PBMC T cells (not recorded which). Receptors were obtained from a woman aged 18 to 75 in good health.

The chain joins TRBV5-1 to TRBJ2-1; TCRdb's D call, TRBD2, is unchecked because there is no DNA. The CDR3 has 15 residues. Germline assignment: CDR1 SGHRS and CDR2 YFSETQ. The CDR3 sequence: CASSGSGDSYNEQFF.

V is TRBV20-1 and J is TRBJ2-1; the TRBD2 assignment by TCRdb is unverifiable without DNA. Germline CDR1 and CDR2: DFQATT and SNEGSKA (reference sequence). CDR3 length: 15 residues. The CDR3 region is CSARSSGSSYNEQFF.

The V call is TRBV18, the J call TRBJ1-5. CDR3 length: 14 amino acids. The germline V gene encodes CDR1 KGHSH and CDR2 LQKENI. This CDR3 is CASSPVSSNQPQHF.

The rearrangement joins TRBV7-2 to TRBJ2-3; TCRdb reports TRBD1, a call that lacks DNA to check it against. Germline V gene lookup returns CDR1 SGHTA and CDR2 FQGNSA. The CDR3 extends over 15 amino acids. The CDR3 sequence is CASSGGREDTDTQYF. The full variable domain, with the rest looked up from reference TRBV7-2 and TRBJ2-3, is GAGVSQSPSNKVTEKGKDVELRCDPISGHTALYWYRQSLGQGLEFLIYFQGNSAPDKSGLPSDRFSAERTGGSVSTLTIQRTQQEDSAVYLCASSGGREDTDTQYFGPGTRLTVL.

J is TRBJ1-3 and V is TRBV7-9. The CDR3 sequence is 13 residues long. Germline-derived CDR1 and CDR2 are SEHNR and FQNEAQ (reference sequence). CDR3 loop: CASSFGRRDTIYF.

The chain has TRBV20-1 and TRBJ2-7. The CDR3 extends over 13 amino acids. CDR1 is DFQATT, CDR2 SNEGSKA, per germline (reference sequence). The CDR3 spells CSASPAGVYEQYF.

The chain uses TRBV5-6 and TRBJ2-7. This CDR3 contains 13 residues. The V gene's germline CDR1 is SGHDT and CDR2 YYEEEE. The CDR3 spells CASSLNQTYEQYF.

V usage is TRBV3-1 and J usage is TRBJ2-2; TCRdb's D gene call, TRBD1, goes unchecked for lack of DNA. The CDR3 runs 15 residues. Germline CDR1 LGHDT, CDR2 YNNKEL (reference sequence). The CDR3 sequence is CASSQDPYTAGELFF.

The gene calls are TRBV28 and TRBJ1-4; the TCRdb D gene call, TRBD1, has no DNA to confirm it. CDR3 length: 14 residues. CDR1 is MDHEN and CDR2 is SYDVKM in the germline V gene. CDR3 amino acids: CASSPGVAYEKLFF.

The J gene is TRBJ2-5, the V gene TRBV6-2 or TRBV6-3; without DNA, the TCRdb call of TRBD2 cannot be checked. CDR1 and CDR2 (germline): MNHEY, SVGEGT. The CDR3 runs 16 residues. CDR3 sequence: CASSAGGLVGGETQYF.

The rearrangement joins TRBV6-2 or TRBV6-3 to TRBJ1-1; there is no DNA to check the TCRdb D call of TRBD1. CDR1 and CDR2 from the germline V gene are MNHEY and SVGEGT. The CDR3 sequence is 16 residues long. CDR3 sequence: CASSYSKRGRGTEAFF.

V gene TRBV7-9 combines with J gene TRBJ1-1; TCRdb returns TRBD1, unconfirmable since there is no DNA. Germline V gene sequence: CDR1 SEHNR, CDR2 FQNEAQ (reference sequence). This CDR3 comprises 13 residues. The chain's CDR3 is CASSLGPGGEAFF. The full variable domain, completed using reference TRBV7-9 and TRBJ1-1, is DTGVSQNPRHKITKRGQNVTFRCDPISEHNRLYWYRQTLGQGPEFLTYFQNEAQLEKSRLLSDRFSAERPKGSFSTLEIQRTEQGDSAMYLCASSLGPGGEAFFGQGTRLTVV.

V and J are TRBV6-6 and TRBJ2-3. This CDR3 has 11 residues. CDR1 is MNHNY, CDR2 SVGAGI, per germline (reference sequence). CDR3 sequence: CALGSTDTQYF.

The chain links TRBV4-3 to TRBJ1-1. The germline CDR1 and CDR2 sequences are LGHNA and YSLEER. The CDR3 runs to 13 residues. The CDR3 protein is CASSAQTNTEAFF.

V gene TRBV5-1 combines with J gene TRBJ2-3; the TCRdb call, TRBD2, lacks DNA for checking. This CDR3 region has 15 residues. Germline CDR1 and CDR2: SGHRS and YFSETQ. CDR3 protein: CASSLRSSAADTQYF.

The chain carries TRBV7-3 and TRBJ1-1. The germline V gene encodes CDR1 SGHTA and CDR2 FQGTGA. The CDR3 has 14 amino acids. The CDR3 is CASSPRGTDTEAFF.

V gene TRBV6-5 combines with J gene TRBJ2-5; TCRdb proposes TRBD1, but this gene call is untestable without DNA. CDR3 length: 14 residues. Looked up from germline, CDR1 is MNHEY and CDR2 is SVGAGI. The CDR3 spells CASSYSRPQETQYF.

V usage is TRBV12-3 or TRBV12-4 and J usage is TRBJ1-2. The CDR3 consists of 13 residues. The CDR3 protein is CASSITVNYGYTF.

The V gene is TRBV27, the J gene TRBJ1-5. The CDR3 runs to 14 residues. Germline values: CDR1 MNHEY, CDR2 SMNVEV (reference sequence). CDR3 protein: CASSLRESNQPQHF.

V is TRBV12-3 or TRBV12-4 and J is TRBJ2-1; the D gene TCRdb calls, TRBD1, cannot be checked with no DNA. The length of the CDR3 is 15 residues. The CDR3 reads CASTIEGRNYNEQFF.

The chain links TRBV6-1 to TRBJ1-5. Germline CDR1 is MNHNS and CDR2 is SASEGT. The CDR3 spans 13 residues. CDR3 region: CASSDPAEGPQHF.

This chain joins TRBV20-1 and TRBJ2-5. CDR1 and CDR2 from the germline V gene are DFQATT and SNEGSKA (reference sequence). The CDR3 has 12 amino acids. CDR3 loop: CSARSGRETQYF.

The gene calls are TRBV11-2 and TRBJ1-1. Looked up from germline, CDR1 is SGHAT and CDR2 is FQNNGV. This CDR3 is 11 amino acids long. CDR3 sequence reads: CASIKDFQAFF.

The chain employs TRBV11-2 and TRBJ2-5; TCRdb reports TRBD2, a call that lacks DNA to check it against. CDR3 length: 16 amino acids. CDR1 and CDR2 from the germline V gene are SGHAT and FQNNGV. CDR3 residues: CASSASPTVYQETQYF. Variable domain in full (rest from reference TRBV11-2 and TRBJ2-5): EAGVAQSPRYKIIEKRQSVAFWCNPISGHATLYWYQQILGQGPKLLIQFQNNGVVDDSQLPKDRFSAERLKGVDSTLKIQPAKLEDSAVYLCASSASPTVYQETQYFGPGTRLLVL.

The chain's CDR3 is CASSYLGASNQPQHF. The chain is built from TRBV12-3 or TRBV12-4 and TRBJ1-5. The CDR3 has 15 residues.

The chain links TRBV20-1 to TRBJ2-2. The CDR3 sequence is 13 residues long. Germline V lookup: CDR1 DFQATT, CDR2 SNEGSKA (reference sequence). CDR3 residues: CSARRIATGELFF.

The chain uses TRBV20-1 and TRBJ2-5; the TCRdb D gene call, TRBD1, has no DNA to confirm it. CDR3 size: 14 residues. Germline V lookup: CDR1 DFQATT, CDR2 SNEGSKA (reference sequence). This chain's CDR3 is CSANQGNTGKTQYF.

The V gene is TRBV4-1, the J gene TRBJ1-5. The CDR3 sequence is 15 residues long. Germline CDR1 MGHRA, CDR2 YSYEKL. The CDR3 loop is CASSQSPPGNQPQHF.